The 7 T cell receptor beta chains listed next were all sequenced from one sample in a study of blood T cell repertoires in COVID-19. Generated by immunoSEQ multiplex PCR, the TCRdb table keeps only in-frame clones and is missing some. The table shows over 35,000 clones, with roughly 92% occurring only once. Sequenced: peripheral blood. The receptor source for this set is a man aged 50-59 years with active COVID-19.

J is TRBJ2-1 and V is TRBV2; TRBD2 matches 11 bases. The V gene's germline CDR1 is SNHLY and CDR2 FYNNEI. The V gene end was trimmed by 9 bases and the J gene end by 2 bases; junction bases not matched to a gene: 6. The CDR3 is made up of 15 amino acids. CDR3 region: CASNSGRGPYNEQFF. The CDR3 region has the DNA TGTGCCAGTAATAGCGGGAGGGGTCCCTACAATGAGCAGTTCTTC.

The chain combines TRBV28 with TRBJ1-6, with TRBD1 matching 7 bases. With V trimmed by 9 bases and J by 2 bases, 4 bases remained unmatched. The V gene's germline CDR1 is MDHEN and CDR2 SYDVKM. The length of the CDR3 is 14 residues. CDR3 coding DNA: TGTGCCAGTTTAACAGGGGCCTATAATTCACCCCTCCACTTT. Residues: CASLTGAYNSPLHF.

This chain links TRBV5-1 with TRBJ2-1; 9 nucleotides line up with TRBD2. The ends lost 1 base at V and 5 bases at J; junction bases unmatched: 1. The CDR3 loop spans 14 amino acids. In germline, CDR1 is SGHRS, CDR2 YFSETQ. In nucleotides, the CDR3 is TGCGCCAGCAGCTTGTCTAGCGGGAACAATGAGCAGTTCTTC. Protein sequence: CASSLSSGNNEQFF.

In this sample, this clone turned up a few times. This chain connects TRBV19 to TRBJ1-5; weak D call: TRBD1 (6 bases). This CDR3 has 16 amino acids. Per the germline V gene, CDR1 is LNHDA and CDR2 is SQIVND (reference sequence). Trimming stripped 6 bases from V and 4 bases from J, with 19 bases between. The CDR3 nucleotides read TGTGCCAGTAGCGCCGGGACAAAACTTTATAATCAGCCCCAGCATTTT. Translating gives CASSAGTKLYNQPQHF. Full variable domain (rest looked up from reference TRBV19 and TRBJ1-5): DGGITQSPKYLFRKEGQNVTLSCEQNLNHDAMYWYRQDPGQGLRLIYYSQIVNDFQKGDIAEGYSVSREKKESFPLTVTSAQKNPTAFYLCASSAGTKLYNQPQHFGDGTRLSIL.

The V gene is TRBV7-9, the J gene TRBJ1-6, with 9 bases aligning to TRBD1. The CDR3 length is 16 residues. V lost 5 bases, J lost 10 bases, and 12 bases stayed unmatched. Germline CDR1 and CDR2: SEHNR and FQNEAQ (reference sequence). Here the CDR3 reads CASSVSQGAIGSPLHF. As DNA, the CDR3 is TGTGCCAGCAGCGTCTCACAGGGGGCTATAGGATCACCCCTCCACTTT.

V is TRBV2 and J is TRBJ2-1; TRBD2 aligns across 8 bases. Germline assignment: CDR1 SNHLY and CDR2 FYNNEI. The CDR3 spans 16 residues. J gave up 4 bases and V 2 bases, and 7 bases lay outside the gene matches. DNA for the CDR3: TGTGCCAGCAGTGAAAGAGCGGGAGCTCCTTACAATGAGCAGTTCTTC. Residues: CASSERAGAPYNEQFF.

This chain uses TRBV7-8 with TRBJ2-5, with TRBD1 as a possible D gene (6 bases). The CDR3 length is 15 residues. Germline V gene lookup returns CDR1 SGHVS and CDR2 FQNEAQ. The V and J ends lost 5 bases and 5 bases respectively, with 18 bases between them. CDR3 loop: CASSVIQGRGETQYF. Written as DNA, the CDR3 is TGTGCCAGCAGCGTCATACAGGGTCGGGGCGAGACCCAGTACTTC. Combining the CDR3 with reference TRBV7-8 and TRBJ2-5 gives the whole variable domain GAGVSQSPRYKVAKRGQDVALRCDPISGHVSLFWYQQALGQGPEFLTYFQNEAQLDKSGLPSDRFFAERPEGSVSTLKIQRTQQEDSAVYLCASSVIQGRGETQYFGPGTRLLVL.